The T cell receptor (beta chain) under discussion was sequenced for a study of PD-1 blockade in classical Hodgkin lymphoma. The repertoire was sequenced with immunoSEQ multiplex PCR; TCRdb's copy has only in-frame clones and lacks some. The sample records 11,000 or so clones, approximately 84% being singletons. With 5 bases removed from V and 8 bases from J, the gap between germline ends came to 16 bases. The CDR3 contains 14 residues. In germline, CDR1 is MNHEY, CDR2 SVGAGI. Each and every patient relapsed after autologous stem cell transplantation, and patients got differing brentuximab vedotin exposure.

Sequenced material: peripheral blood mononuclear cells (PBMCs), taken at baseline. The source is a human donor with classical Hodgkin lymphoma. This chain connects TRBV6-5 to TRBJ2-1; D might be TRBD1 (6 bases). The CDR3 region is CASSPNRVVDEQFF. The DNA of the CDR3 is TGTGCCAGCAGTCCCAACAGGGTTGTCGATGAGCAGTTCTTC.